This T cell receptor beta chain came from a study of shared clonotypes between healthy human individuals. Study-wide context: In total, the donors were two women and a few men aged 18 to 49. Study findings and constraints: Sharing across a few donors was seen in 5% to 5.5% of naive CD4 clonotypes.

The data were produced by immunoSEQ multiplex PCR, yet TCRdb's version contains in-frame clones alone and is incomplete. The table records more than 2 million clones, about 94% of them present only once. CDR3 length: 14 residues. The germline V gene encodes CDR1 SEHNR and CDR2 FQNEAQ (reference sequence). V lost 5 bases and J lost 4; bases outside the gene matches: 7. Positive CCR7 selection of CD45RO-negative cells yielded the naive CD8 cells, and terminally differentiated effector memory CD45RA+ cells were excluded. As to this clone: As yet, its antigen is unknown.

The source of this sequence is a man aged 18 to 30 in good health. Some clones in this sample may be carry-over from other donors' samples. The chain is built from TRBV7-9 and TRBJ2-5; 7 nucleotides align to TRBD1. The sample taken for sequencing was naive CD8+ T cells from PBMCs. The CDR3 protein is CASSINRQGETQYF. The DNA of the CDR3 is TGTGCCAGCAGCATCAACCGACAGGGAGAGACCCAGTACTTC.